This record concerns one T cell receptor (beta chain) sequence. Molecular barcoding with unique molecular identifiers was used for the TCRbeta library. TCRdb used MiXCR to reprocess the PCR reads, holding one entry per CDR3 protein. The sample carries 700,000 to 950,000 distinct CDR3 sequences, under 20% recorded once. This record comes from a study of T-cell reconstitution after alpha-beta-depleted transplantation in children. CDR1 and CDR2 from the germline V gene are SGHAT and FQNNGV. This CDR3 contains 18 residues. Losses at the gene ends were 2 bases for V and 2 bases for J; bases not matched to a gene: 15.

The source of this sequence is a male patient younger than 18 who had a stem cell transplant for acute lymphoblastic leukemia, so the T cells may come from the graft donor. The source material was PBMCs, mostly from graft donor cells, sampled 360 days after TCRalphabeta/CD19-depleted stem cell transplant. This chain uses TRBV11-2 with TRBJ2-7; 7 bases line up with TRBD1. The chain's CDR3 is CASSLSPFRDRRAYEQYF. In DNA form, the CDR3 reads TGTGCCAGCAGCTTATCCCCTTTCCGGGACAGAAGAGCCTACGAGCAGTACTTC.